This TCR beta chain was sequenced in a study of T cell responses to AZD1222 COVID-19 vaccine. Study conclusions and caveats: Clonal diversity was possibly underestimated, and the donors were mostly white British, with more females.

V gave up 0 bases and J gave up 0 bases, with 9 bases separating them. The CDR3 has 15 amino acids. Germline V lookup: CDR1 WSHSY, CDR2 SAAADI. This clone was observed a handful of times. The antigen remains undetermined. Profiling relied on immunoSEQ multiplex PCR, and the TCRdb table lists in-frame clones only, not all of them. Here the sample spans around 58,000 clones, 89% being singletons. The sequence came from an adult who received the AZD1222 COVID-19 vaccine. Sample: peripheral blood, taken 28 days after the second AZD1222 dose. The chain uses TRBV10-2 and TRBJ2-7; possible D gene TRBD2, 6 bases. Written as DNA, the CDR3 is TGCGCCAGCAGTGAGTCTGCGGGACTCTCCTACGAGCAGTACTTC. This gives the protein CASSESAGLSYEQYF.